This T cell receptor (beta chain) originates from a study of early T cells in non-severe SARS-CoV-2 infection (TCRdb year 2021). In the study overall: Bulk RNA from unsorted whole blood was used for TCR sequencing, so alpha and beta chains could not be paired.

This clonotype has more than one count but fewer than ten. Its specific antigen is unknown. Per-base qualities were not stored, and no clone one base away is much larger. V gives up 3 bases and J gives up 6 bases, and the segment between their germline ends measures 12 bases. The cysteine opens and the phenylalanine closes a CDR3 of 12 amino acids. Only the CDR3 DNA stays, 36 bases, in frame from base 1. CDR1 and CDR2 (DFQATT, SNEGSKA) derive from the germline V gene (reference sequence). Libraries were constructed by 5' RACE. Sequencer: NextSeq 500. To correct for sequencing error and PCR bias, the TCR library protocol tagged individual cDNA molecules with unique molecular identifiers. Both TCR alpha and beta chains were sequenced, and tight co-correlation was observed between alpha and beta sequence abundances in each sample. The authors' analysis ran thus. Decombinator V4 was used to annotate TCR sequences for V gene, J gene and CDR3. TCRs were defined as expanded if a significant change between any two time points was detected under a Poisson model with p below 0.0001. Abundances of TCRs were expressed as counts per million after normalisation to the total number of TCRs sequenced in each sample. MAIT TCRs were defined by TRAV1-2 paired with TRAJ12, TRAJ20 or TRAJ33, and iNKT TCRs by TRAV10 paired with TRAJ18. VDJdb, accessed on 1 November 2021, was searched for TCRs annotated for CMV, EBV and SARS-CoV-2, and TCRs annotated for more than one antigen were excluded. Using fastp at Q25 and MiXCR, TCRdb reprocessed the public reads and kept productive beta chains. Identical CDR3 protein sequences are pooled into one entry, listed with their most common genes and DNA. The V and J calls follow TCRdb's processing rather than the paper's. The table for this sample lists about 50,000 distinct CDR3 sequences; approximately 9% of them were counted only once. Clones ranked in the top ten supply approximately 5.3% of the sample.

The full study reports these points: VDJdb matching was skewed toward anti-spike CD8 responses and likely underestimated virus-specific expansions by missing private and CD4 specificities.

This was a case-control study nested in a cohort of healthcare workers in London, UK, who had nasopharyngeal swab PCR tests and blood samples taken every week. Healthcare workers were recruited between 23 and 31 March 2020, during the week of the UK lockdown, and were followed weekly for up to roughly 16 weeks. The TCR comes from an adult who was a healthcare worker with PCR-confirmed SARS-CoV-2 infection or an uninfected control (not recorded which). Sequencing used whole blood, obtained at baseline. The V and J segments used are TRBV20-1 and TRBJ2-7; the D gene lacks a confident call. The CDR3 region has the sequence CSASLLDVEQYF. The nucleotide sequence reads as follows: TGCAGTGCTAGTCTTCTCGATGTCGAGCAGTACTTC.